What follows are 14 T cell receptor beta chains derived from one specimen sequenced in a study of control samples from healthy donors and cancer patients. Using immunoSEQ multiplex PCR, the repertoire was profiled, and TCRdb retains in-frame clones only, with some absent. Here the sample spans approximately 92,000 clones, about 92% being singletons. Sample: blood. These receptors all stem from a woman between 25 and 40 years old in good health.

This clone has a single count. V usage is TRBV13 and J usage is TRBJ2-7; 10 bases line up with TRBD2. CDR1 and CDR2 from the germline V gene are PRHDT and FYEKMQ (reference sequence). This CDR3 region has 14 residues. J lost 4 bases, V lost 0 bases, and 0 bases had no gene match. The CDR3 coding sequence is TGTGCCAGCAGCTTAGGGACTAGCGGGTACGAGCAGTACTTC. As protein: CASSLGTSGYEQYF.

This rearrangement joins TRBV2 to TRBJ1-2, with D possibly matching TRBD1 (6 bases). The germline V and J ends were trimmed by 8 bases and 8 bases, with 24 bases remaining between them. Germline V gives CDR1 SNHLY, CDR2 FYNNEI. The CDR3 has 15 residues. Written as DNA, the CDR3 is TGTGCCAGCGGCGGCGGAGGGGGGCATTCATTAGGCTACACCTTC. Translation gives CASGGGGGHSLGYTF.

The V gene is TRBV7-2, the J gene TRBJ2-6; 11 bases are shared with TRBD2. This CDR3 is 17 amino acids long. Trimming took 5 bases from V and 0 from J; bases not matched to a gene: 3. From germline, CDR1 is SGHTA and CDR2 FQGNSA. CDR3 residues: CASSGTSGFSGANVLTF. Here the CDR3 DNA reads TGTGCCAGCAGCGGGACTAGCGGTTTCTCTGGGGCCAACGTCCTGACTTTC.

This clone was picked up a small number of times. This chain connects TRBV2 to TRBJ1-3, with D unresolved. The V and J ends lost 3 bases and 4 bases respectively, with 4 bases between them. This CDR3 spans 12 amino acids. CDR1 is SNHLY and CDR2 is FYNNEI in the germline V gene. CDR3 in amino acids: CASSDRGNTIYF. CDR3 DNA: TGTGCCAGCAGTGACAGGGGAAACACCATATATTTT. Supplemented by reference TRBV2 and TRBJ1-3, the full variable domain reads EPEVTQTPSHQVTQMGQEVILRCVPISNHLYFYWYRQILGQKVEFLVSFYNNEISEKSEIFDDQFSVERPDGSNFTLKIRSTKLEDSAMYFCASSDRGNTIYFGEGSWLTVV.

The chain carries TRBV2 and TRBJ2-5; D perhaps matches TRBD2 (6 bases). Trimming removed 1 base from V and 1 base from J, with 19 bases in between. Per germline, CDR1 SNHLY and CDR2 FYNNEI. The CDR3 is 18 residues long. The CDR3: CASSEDRKLASVQETQYF. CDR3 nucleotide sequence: TGTGCCAGCAGTGAAGACCGGAAGTTGGCTAGCGTCCAAGAGACCCAGTACTTC. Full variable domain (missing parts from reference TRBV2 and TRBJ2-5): EPEVTQTPSHQVTQMGQEVILRCVPISNHLYFYWYRQILGQKVEFLVSFYNNEISEKSEIFDDQFSVERPDGSNFTLKIRSTKLEDSAMYFCASSEDRKLASVQETQYFGPGTRLLVL.

Here the CDR3 reads CASSYRGQGHTEAFF. As DNA, the CDR3 is TGCGCCAGCAGTTACAGGGGACAGGGTCACACTGAAGCTTTCTTT. The J gene is TRBJ1-1, the V gene TRBV5-1; TRBD1 matches 9 bases. The trim removed 5 bases at V and 3 bases at J, leaving 8 bases unmatched. CDR1 is SGHRS and CDR2 is YFSETQ in the germline V gene. This CDR3 contains 15 residues.

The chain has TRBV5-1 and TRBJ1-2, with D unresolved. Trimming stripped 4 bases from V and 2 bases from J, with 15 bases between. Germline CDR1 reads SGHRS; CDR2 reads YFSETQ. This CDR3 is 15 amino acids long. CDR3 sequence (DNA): TGCGCCAGCAGCCCCATTGGGCCGCAGAACTATGGCTACACCTTC. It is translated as CASSPIGPQNYGYTF.

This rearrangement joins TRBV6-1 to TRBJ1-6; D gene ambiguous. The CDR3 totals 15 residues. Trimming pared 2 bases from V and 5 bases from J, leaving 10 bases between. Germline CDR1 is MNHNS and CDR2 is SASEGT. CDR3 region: CASSEHHGDNSPLHF. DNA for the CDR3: TGTGCCAGCAGTGAACATCATGGGGATAATTCACCCCTCCACTTT.

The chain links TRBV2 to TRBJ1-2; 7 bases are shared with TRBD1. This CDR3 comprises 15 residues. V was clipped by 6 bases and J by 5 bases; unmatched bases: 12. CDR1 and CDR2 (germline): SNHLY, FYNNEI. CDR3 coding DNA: TGTGCCAGCAGCCCCGCGACCGGGACAGCTTATGGCTACACCTTC. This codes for CASSPATGTAYGYTF. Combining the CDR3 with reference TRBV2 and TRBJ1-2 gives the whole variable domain EPEVTQTPSHQVTQMGQEVILRCVPISNHLYFYWYRQILGQKVEFLVSFYNNEISEKSEIFDDQFSVERPDGSNFTLKIRSTKLEDSAMYFCASSPATGTAYGYTFGSGTRLTVV.

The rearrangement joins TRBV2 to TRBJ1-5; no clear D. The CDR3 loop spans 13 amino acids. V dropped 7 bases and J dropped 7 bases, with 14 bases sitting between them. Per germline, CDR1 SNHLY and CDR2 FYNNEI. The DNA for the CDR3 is TGTGCCAGCACCGGCCAGATTCAGCAGCCCCAGCATTTT. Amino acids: CASTGQIQQPQHF.

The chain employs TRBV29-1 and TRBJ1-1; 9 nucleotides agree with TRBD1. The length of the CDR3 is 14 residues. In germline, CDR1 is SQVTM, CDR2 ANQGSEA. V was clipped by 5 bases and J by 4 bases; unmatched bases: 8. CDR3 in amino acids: CSVLRQGGSTEAFF. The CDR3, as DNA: TGCAGCGTTCTCCGACAGGGGGGGAGCACTGAAGCTTTCTTT.

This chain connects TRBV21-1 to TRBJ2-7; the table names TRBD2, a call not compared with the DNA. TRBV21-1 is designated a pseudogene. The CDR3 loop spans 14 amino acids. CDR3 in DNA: TGTGCCAGCAGTCCTACTAGCGAGGGCTACGAGCAGTACTTC. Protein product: CASSPTSEGYEQYF.

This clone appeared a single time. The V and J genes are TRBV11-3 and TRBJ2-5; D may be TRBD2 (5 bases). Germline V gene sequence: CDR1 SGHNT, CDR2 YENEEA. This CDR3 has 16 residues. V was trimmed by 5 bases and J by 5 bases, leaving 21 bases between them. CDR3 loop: CASSPRRIQSRETQYF. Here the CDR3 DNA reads TGTGCCAGCAGCCCCCGGAGGATCCAAAGCCGGGAGACCCAGTACTTC.

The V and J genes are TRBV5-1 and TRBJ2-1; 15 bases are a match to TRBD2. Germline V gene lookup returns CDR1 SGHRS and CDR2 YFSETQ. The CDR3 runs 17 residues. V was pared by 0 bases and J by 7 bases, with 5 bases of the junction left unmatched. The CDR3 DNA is TGCGCCAGCAGCTTGGGGACTAGCGGGGGGGCGAGGAATGAGCAGTTCTTC. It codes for CASSLGTSGGARNEQFF.